The 22 T cell receptor beta chains below were found in one sample sequenced in a study of blood T cell repertoires in COVID-19. The repertoire was sequenced with immunoSEQ multiplex PCR; TCRdb's copy has only in-frame clones and lacks some. Among about 180,000 clones, 88% were seen once, and the ten largest hold approximately 9%. The source material was PBMCs or T cells enriched from blood (not recorded which). These receptors all come from a woman between 18 and 30 years old who had recovered from COVID-19.

This clone has only a few counts. The V call is TRBV6-2 or TRBV6-3, the J call TRBJ1-5; D is ambiguous. Germline V lookup: CDR1 MNHEY, CDR2 SVGEGT. V was shortened by 5 bases and J by 2 bases, with 16 bases between the two germline ends. This CDR3 has 16 amino acids. The CDR3: CASSQRPGGGNQPQHF. The CDR3 bases are TGTGCCAGCAGTCAACGCCCTGGCGGGGGCAATCAGCCCCAGCATTTT.

The chain combines TRBV9 with TRBJ1-6; 7 nucleotides line up with TRBD1. J lost 6 bases, V lost 3 bases, and 9 bases had no gene match. Germline CDR1 and CDR2: SGDLS and YYNGEE. The CDR3 extends over 16 amino acids. The CDR3 coding sequence is TGTGCCAGCAGCGGGTCCCCGGACAGGATTAATTCACCCCTCCACTTT. It encodes CASSGSPDRINSPLHF.

This chain links TRBV7-2 with TRBJ1-1; D not resolved. The CDR3 contains 12 residues. Trimming took 3 bases from V and 7 from J, leaving 9 bases between them. CDR1 SGHTA and CDR2 FQGNSA come from the germline V gene. CDR3 nucleotides: TGTGCCAGCAGCTTGGTGGCGGGTGAAGCTTTCTTT. Its translation: CASSLVAGEAFF.

Points on this clone: A junction end diverges from the germline sequence, so it may reflect a read error. The chain has TRBV11-2 and TRBJ2-1; tentative D call: TRBD1 (6 bases). The CDR3 length is 15 residues. CDR1 SGHAT and CDR2 FQNNGV come from the germline V gene. The CDR3 DNA reads as TGTGCCAGCAGCCTAGACGGGACACTCGAGGATGAGCAGTTCTTC. Amino acid sequence: CASSLDGTLEDEQFF.

The J gene is TRBJ2-7, the V gene TRBV27, with 7 bases lining up with TRBD1. CDR1 and CDR2 from the germline V gene are MNHEY and SMNVEV (reference sequence). The length of the CDR3 is 14 residues. V lost 5 bases to trimming and J lost 4 bases; unmatched junction nucleotides: 8. The CDR3 DNA is TGTGCCAGCAGTGCCAGGGGGATACGATACGAGCAGTACTTC. Its translation: CASSARGIRYEQYF.

The rearrangement joins TRBV5-8 to TRBJ2-1; 9 positions agree with TRBD2. Germline V gene lookup returns CDR1 SGHTS and CDR2 YDEGEE. There are 16 residues in the CDR3. Trimming removed 4 bases from V and 2 bases from J; junction bases left unmatched: 7. The CDR3 loop is CASSVKTSGAYNEQFF. CDR3 in DNA: TGTGCCAGCAGCGTAAAGACTAGCGGCGCCTACAATGAGCAGTTCTTC.

This chain uses TRBV4-1 with TRBJ1-3; maybe TRBD1 (6 bases). The germline V gene has CDR1 MGHRA and CDR2 YSYEKL. This CDR3 is built from 15 residues. V was pared by 0 bases and J by 2 bases, with 8 bases between. The CDR3 sequence is CASSQEQGPGNTIYF. CDR3 in DNA: TGCGCCAGCAGCCAAGAACAGGGACCTGGAAACACCATATATTTT.

This chain joins TRBV7-2 and TRBJ1-4, with D tentatively TRBD1 (6 bases). The germline V gene encodes CDR1 SGHTA and CDR2 FQGNSA. CDR3 length: 13 residues. V lost 4 bases to trimming and J lost 6 bases, with 9 bases between them. DNA of the CDR3: TGTGCCAGCAGCTGGAACAGGGATGAAAAACTGTTTTTT. Its translation is CASSWNRDEKLFF.

This clone has a count of ten or more. The chain is built from TRBV3-1 (or the pseudogene TRBV3-2) and TRBJ2-7; D possibly corresponds to TRBD2 (7 bases). The CDR3 spans 16 residues. Germline CDR1 LGHDT, CDR2 YNNKEL (reference sequence). Trimming shortened V by 4 bases and J by 0 bases, and 16 bases separated the two germline ends. Written as DNA, the CDR3 is TGTGCCAGCAGCCCCCAGCGAGGGGGGGGCTCCTACGAGCAGTACTTC. Amino acids: CASSPQRGGGSYEQYF.

J is TRBJ2-1 and V is TRBV10-3, with D tentatively TRBD2 (6 bases). In germline, CDR1 is ENHRY, CDR2 SYGVKD. The CDR3 covers 14 residues. CDR3 sequence: CASGRVGVPNEQFF. In DNA form, the CDR3 reads TGTGCGAGCGGGCGGGTCGGAGTTCCGAATGAGCAGTTCTTC.

DNA for the CDR3: TGTGCCAGCAGTGGCCGGGACAAGAACACTGAAGCTTTCTTT. Its protein is CASSGRDKNTEAFF. The V and J genes are TRBV7-2 and TRBJ1-1, with D tentatively TRBD1 (6 bases). From germline, CDR1 is SGHTA and CDR2 FQGNSA. This CDR3 spans 14 amino acids. Trimming shortened V by 6 bases and J by 1 base, and 12 bases separated the two germline ends.

This clone was observed a handful of times. The rearrangement joins TRBV7-2 to TRBJ2-5; D remains unclear. The CDR3 extends over 14 amino acids. From germline, CDR1 is SGHTA and CDR2 FQGNSA. V was cut by 1 base and J by 5 bases, with 11 bases left in between. CDR3 DNA sequence: TGTGCCAGCAGCTTAGTGGTAGCAAGGGAGACCCAGTACTTC. Encoded protein: CASSLVVARETQYF.

V gene TRBV19 combines with J gene TRBJ1-5, with 7 positions matching TRBD1. Trimming at V came to 8 bases and at J to 10 bases, leaving 20 bases not matched to a gene. This CDR3 contains 16 residues. Looked up from germline, CDR1 is LNHDA and CDR2 is SQIVND (reference sequence). The CDR3 here is CASLKSQTGTVQPQHF. CDR3 DNA sequence: TGTGCCAGTCTTAAGTCCCAGACAGGGACTGTTCAACCCCAGCATTTT.

V and J are TRBV3-1 (or the pseudogene TRBV3-2) and TRBJ2-7, with D unclear. Germline lookup yields CDR1 LGHDT and CDR2 YNNKEL (reference sequence). V lost 3 bases, J lost 5 bases, and 5 bases lay in between. This CDR3 is 11 amino acids long. The CDR3 sequence is CASSQRNEQYF. The DNA for the CDR3 is TGTGCCAGCAGCCAGCGAAACGAGCAGTACTTC.

This clone showed up just once. The rearrangement links TRBV3-1 (or the pseudogene TRBV3-2) to TRBJ1-5, with 7 bases matching TRBD1. Germline CDR1 is LGHDT and CDR2 is YNNKEL (reference sequence). The CDR3 is 15 residues long. V lost 5 bases and J lost 9; bases outside the gene matches: 13. The CDR3 is CASSSSETGMRPQHF. The CDR3 DNA is TGTGCCAGCAGCTCGTCCGAGACAGGGATGCGGCCCCAGCATTTT.

V and J are TRBV5-5 and TRBJ1-5, with 8 bases identical to TRBD1. Germline assignment: CDR1 SGHKS and CDR2 YYEKEE (reference sequence). Losses at the gene ends were 3 bases for V and 2 bases for J; bases not matched to a gene: 7. This CDR3 is 16 amino acids long. The DNA of the CDR3 is TGTGCCAGCAGCTATACAGGGGGATTTGGCAATCAGCCCCAGCATTTT. Translation gives CASSYTGGFGNQPQHF. Supplemented by reference TRBV5-5 and TRBJ1-5, the full variable domain reads DAGVTQSPTHLIKTRGQQVTLRCSPISGHKSVSWYQQVLGQGPQFIFQYYEKEERGRGNFPDRFSARQFPNYSSELNVNALLLGDSALYLCASSYTGGFGNQPQHFGDGTRLSIL.

This clone appeared a single time. The chain's CDR3 is CASSVGGPNSWGYTF. The CDR3 coding sequence is TGTGCCAGCAGCGTAGGGGGCCCGAACTCGTGGGGCTACACCTTC. The rearrangement joins TRBV9 to TRBJ1-2; D is possibly TRBD1 (5 bases). V was clipped by 0 bases and J by 8 bases, with 17 bases between them. The length of the CDR3 is 15 residues. In germline, CDR1 is SGDLS, CDR2 YYNGEE.

The V and J genes are TRBV7-9 and TRBJ1-1; D may be TRBD1 (6 bases). Germline values: CDR1 SEHNR, CDR2 FQNEAQ (reference sequence). The V gene lost 5 bases and the J gene lost 4 bases, with 17 bases spanning the gap. CDR3 length: 15 residues. The CDR3 DNA reads as TGTGCCAGCAGCACAGAAACAGGGTTGGTCACTGAAGCTTTCTTT. Protein sequence: CASSTETGLVTEAFF.

This sequence joins TRBV14 and TRBJ1-3; D is ambiguous. The length of the CDR3 is 16 residues. Trimming took off 0 bases at V and 2 bases at J, with 11 bases between the two ends. CDR1 SGHDN and CDR2 FVKESK come from the germline V gene. CDR3 region: CASSQDLLSAGNTIYF. The CDR3 coding sequence is TGTGCCAGCAGCCAAGATCTTCTGTCGGCTGGAAACACCATATATTTT.

This chain joins TRBV19 and TRBJ2-1, with TRBD1 matching over 7 bases. The germline gives CDR1 LNHDA, CDR2 SQIVND (reference sequence). The CDR3 totals 11 residues. Trimming at V came to 7 bases and at J to 13 bases, leaving 7 bases not matched to a gene. The CDR3 spells CASTYRGSQFF. The CDR3 DNA sequence: TGTGCCAGTACTTACAGGGGAAGCCAGTTCTTC.

The chain recombines TRBV11-2 with TRBJ1-5; D not resolved. The V gene's germline CDR1 is SGHAT and CDR2 FQNNGV. This CDR3 comprises 14 residues. Trimming removed 1 base from V and 3 bases from J, with 7 bases in between. CDR3 residues: CASSLGEFNQPQHF. In nucleotides, the CDR3 is TGTGCCAGCAGCTTAGGCGAGTTCAATCAGCCCCAGCATTTT.

This clone was recorded once. The V and J genes are TRBV28 and TRBJ2-1; TRBD2 matches at 8 bases. V lost 6 bases, J lost 4 bases, and 5 bases stayed unmatched. The length of the CDR3 is 14 residues. The germline gives CDR1 MDHEN, CDR2 SYDVKM. CDR3 coding DNA: TGTGCCAGCAGGGGAGCGGGAGCTTACAATGAGCAGTTCTTC. Its protein product is CASRGAGAYNEQFF.